Listed below are T cell receptor beta chains from one sample, sequenced in a study of shared clonotypes between healthy human individuals. Profiled with immunoSEQ multiplex PCR; TCRdb holds only in-frame clones, not every one. The table lists roughly 2.1 million clones, 85% to 95% of them singletons. Sequencing was done on a sample of naive CD8+ T cells from PBMCs. These receptors all stem from a man aged 18 to 35 in good health. Some clones in this sample may be carry-over from other donors' samples. Both conserved end residues are part of each CDR3. Each record gives: J gene, clone size, D gene, V gene, CDR3 protein, CDR3 DNA. D genes are given only for firm matches. Only part of the rows carry a size: once, few, many, or a class if the clone is expanded.

j_gene: TRBJ2-2
abundance: NA
d_gene: NA
v_gene: TRBV7-6
CDR3aa: CASRWIEGPGELFF
CDR3nt: TGTGCCAGCAGATGGATCGAGGGGCCCGGGGAGCTGTTTTTT

j_gene: TRBJ1-2
abundance: NA
d_gene: TRBD1
v_gene: TRBV4-1
CDR3aa: CASSARQGANYGYTF
CDR3nt: TGCGCCAGCAGCGCGCGACAGGGAGCTAACTATGGCTACACCTTC

j_gene: TRBJ2-1
abundance: NA
d_gene: NA
v_gene: TRBV27
CDR3aa: CASSLMASSYEQFF
CDR3nt: TGTGCCAGCAGTTTGATGGCTAGCAGTTATGAGCAGTTCTTC

j_gene: TRBJ2-2
abundance: NA
d_gene: TRBD1
v_gene: TRBV5-6
CDR3aa: CASSDWVGGSGELFF
CDR3nt: TGTGCCAGCAGCGATTGGGTAGGGGGCTCCGGGGAGCTGTTTTTT

j_gene: TRBJ1-1
abundance: NA
d_gene: NA
v_gene: TRBV13
CDR3aa: CASSFEGRSTEAFF
CDR3nt: TGTGCCAGCAGCTTCGAAGGGAGGAGCACTGAAGCTTTCTTT

j_gene: TRBJ2-2
abundance: NA
d_gene: TRBD1
v_gene: TRBV4-1
CDR3aa: CASSQEGGAVGELFF
CDR3nt: TGCGCCAGCAGCCAAGAAGGGGGCGCGGTCGGGGAGCTGTTTTTT

j_gene: TRBJ2-7
abundance: NA
d_gene: TRBD2
v_gene: TRBV18
CDR3aa: CASSLEPPIPGLAGVWGSYEQYF
CDR3nt: TGTGCCAGCTCACTCGAACCCCCTATTCCGGGACTAGCGGGAGTATGGGGCTCCTACGAGCAGTACTTC

j_gene: TRBJ2-1
abundance: NA
d_gene: TRBD2
v_gene: TRBV7-8
CDR3aa: CASRQPTSGSEEEQFF
CDR3nt: TGTGCCAGCAGACAACCAACTAGCGGGAGTGAAGAAGAGCAGTTCTTC

j_gene: TRBJ1-1
abundance: NA
d_gene: NA
v_gene: TRBV5-6
CDR3aa: CASSGVYTEAFF
CDR3nt: TGTGCCAGCTCTGGGGTATACACTGAAGCTTTCTTT

j_gene: TRBJ2-3
abundance: NA
d_gene: NA
v_gene: TRBV27
CDR3aa: CASKGALVTDTQYF
CDR3nt: TGTGCCAGCAAAGGGGCCTTGGTCACAGATACGCAGTATTTT

j_gene: TRBJ2-5
abundance: NA
d_gene: TRBD1
v_gene: TRBV10-3
CDR3aa: CAISDVPGQGYQETQYF
CDR3nt: TGTGCCATCAGTGATGTCCCGGGACAGGGATACCAAGAGACCCAGTACTTC

j_gene: TRBJ2-1
abundance: NA
d_gene: NA
v_gene: TRBV7-9
CDR3aa: CASSPGYEQFF
CDR3nt: TGTGCCAGCAGCCCGGGGTATGAGCAGTTCTTC

j_gene: TRBJ1-1
abundance: few
d_gene: NA
v_gene: TRBV7-3
CDR3aa: CASSPLGNTEAFF
CDR3nt: TGTGCCAGCAGCCCGCTGGGGAACACTGAAGCTTTCTTT

j_gene: TRBJ2-7
abundance: NA
d_gene: NA
v_gene: TRBV7-6
CDR3aa: CASSLGRAGSSIHEQYF
CDR3nt: TGTGCCAGCAGCCTAGGGCGGGCAGGGAGTAGCATCCACGAGCAGTACTTC

j_gene: TRBJ2-7
abundance: once
d_gene: NA
v_gene: TRBV9
CDR3aa: CASSVAAGASYEQYF
CDR3nt: TGTGCCAGCAGCGTAGCTGCGGGCGCGTCCTACGAGCAGTACTTC

j_gene: TRBJ2-1
abundance: NA
d_gene: NA
v_gene: TRBV4-1
CDR3aa: CASSQESGLSSYNEQFF
CDR3nt: TGCGCCAGCAGCCAAGAATCGGGACTCAGCTCCTACAATGAGCAGTTCTTC

j_gene: TRBJ2-1
abundance: NA
d_gene: NA
v_gene: TRBV7-9
CDR3aa: CASNTWDRSSYNEQFF
CDR3nt: TGTGCCAGCAATACCTGGGACCGGAGCTCCTACAATGAGCAGTTCTTC

j_gene: TRBJ1-1
abundance: NA
d_gene: NA
v_gene: TRBV5-5
CDR3aa: CASSLGAVNTEAFF
CDR3nt: TGTGCCAGCAGCTTGGGGGCGGTGAACACTGAAGCTTTCTTT

j_gene: TRBJ2-1
abundance: NA
d_gene: NA
v_gene: TRBV5-1
CDR3aa: CASSLEDYNEQFF
CDR3nt: TGCGCCAGCAGCTTGGAAGATTACAATGAGCAGTTCTTC

j_gene: TRBJ1-4
abundance: NA
d_gene: TRBD1
v_gene: TRBV15
CDR3aa: CATRSPGQVNAKEKLFF
CDR3nt: TGTGCCACCCGATCCCCGGGACAGGTGAATGCTAAAGAAAAACTGTTTTTT

j_gene: TRBJ2-7
abundance: NA
d_gene: NA
v_gene: TRBV21-1
CDR3aa: CASSNGGRVAYEQYF
CDR3nt: TGTGCCAGCAGCAACGGGGGCAGGGTCGCCTACGAGCAGTACTTC

j_gene: TRBJ2-1
abundance: once
d_gene: NA
v_gene: TRBV5-7
CDR3aa: CASRGGDNEQFF
CDR3nt: TGTGCCAGCCGGGGCGGCGACAATGAGCAGTTCTTC

j_gene: TRBJ2-7
abundance: NA
d_gene: NA
v_gene: TRBV27
CDR3aa: CASSKTGTSFEQYF
CDR3nt: TGTGCCAGCAGTAAGACAGGGACTTCCTTCGAGCAGTACTTC

j_gene: TRBJ2-3
abundance: NA
d_gene: TRBD1
v_gene: TRBV6-5
CDR3aa: CASSYSGQGPQYF
CDR3nt: TGTGCCAGCAGTTACTCCGGACAGGGCCCGCAGTATTTT

j_gene: TRBJ2-7
abundance: NA
d_gene: NA
v_gene: TRBV27
CDR3aa: CASSGRTGYEQYF
CDR3nt: TGTGCCAGCAGTGGAAGGACGGGTTACGAGCAGTACTTC